These 23 T cell receptor beta chains were all obtained from the same sample, sequenced in a study of cytomegalovirus exposure and HLA in healthy donors. The primer mix had 60 Vbeta and 13 Jbeta primers. The protocol was immunoSEQ multiplex PCR, while the TCRdb copy is restricted to in-frame clones and leaves out a portion. This table has approximately 120,000 clones, about three quarters appearing once. The sequencing input was PBMCs. The source of these receptors is a man aged 25-45 years in good health and CMV-seronegative.

This clone appeared once. The sample carries other DNA sequences with the same CDR3. The chain joins TRBV30 to TRBJ1-2; 8 bases align to TRBD1. The V segment lost 6 bases and the J segment 8 bases; nucleotides outside the gene matches: 2. The CDR3 is made up of 10 amino acids. The V gene's germline CDR1 is GTSNPN and CDR2 SVGIG (reference sequence). CDR3 amino acids: CACGQGGYTF. The DNA for the CDR3 is TGTGCCTGCGGACAGGGCGGCTACACCTTC.

This chain connects TRBV6-6 to TRBJ1-6; 7 nucleotides match TRBD1. V shed 5 bases and J 7 bases; nucleotides not matched to a gene: 5. The CDR3 length is 14 residues. Germline V CDR1 and CDR2: MNHNY, SVGAGI (reference sequence). CDR3 amino acids: CASSRQGGNSPLHF. CDR3 bases: TGTGCCAGCAGTCGACAGGGAGGCAATTCACCCCTCCACTTT.

The chain combines TRBV18 with TRBJ1-1; 10 bases match TRBD1. This CDR3 comprises 15 residues. Germline V CDR1 and CDR2: KGHSH, LQKENI. J lost 3 bases, V lost 4 bases, and 5 bases had no gene match. The CDR3 spells CASSRDRGGYTEAFF. DNA of the CDR3: TGTGCCAGCTCACGGGACAGGGGAGGGTACACTGAAGCTTTCTTT.

The chain employs TRBV10-3 and TRBJ2-1; 11 nucleotides match TRBD2. Germline lookup yields CDR1 ENHRY and CDR2 SYGVKD. There are 15 residues in the CDR3. V gave up 6 bases and J gave up 6 bases; unmatched junction bases: 7. CDR3 sequence: CAIRLTSGGLNEQFF. CDR3 coding DNA: TGTGCCATCAGACTTACTAGCGGGGGCCTCAATGAGCAGTTCTTC.

In regard to this clone: The junction and the germline gene differ at one end; a read error may be behind it. CDR3 nucleotides: TGTGCCAGCAGTTACTCACGGAGCAATGCCGACTTC. It translates to CASSYSRSNADF. The gene calls are TRBV6-5 and TRBJ2-7; D not resolved. The germline V gene has CDR1 MNHEY and CDR2 SVGAGI. This CDR3 contains 12 residues.

The V gene is TRBV28, the J gene TRBJ2-5; D uncertain. The CDR3 loop spans 13 amino acids. Germline V gives CDR1 MDHEN, CDR2 SYDVKM. The germline V and J ends were trimmed by 2 bases and 5 bases, with 9 bases remaining between them. The CDR3 is CASSLNPRETQYF. CDR3 sequence (DNA): TGTGCCAGCAGTTTAAATCCCCGGGAGACCCAGTACTTC.

The chain carries TRBV19 and TRBJ2-1; 10 bases fit TRBD2. Germline assignment: CDR1 LNHDA and CDR2 SQIVND (reference sequence). The CDR3 is 13 residues long. V lost 9 bases and J lost 5; bases outside the gene matches: 4. CDR3 loop: CASGTSVNNEQFF. In DNA, the CDR3 is TGTGCCAGCGGGACTAGCGTTAACAATGAGCAGTTCTTC.

The chain employs TRBV19 and TRBJ2-7; unclear D gene. The V end was cut by 2 bases, the J end by 4 bases, with 21 bases between. There are 17 residues in the CDR3. The germline V gene has CDR1 LNHDA and CDR2 SQIVND (reference sequence). The CDR3 nucleotides read TGTGCCAGTAGTATAATGGTGGGCACCTTCACCTCGTACGAGCAGTACTTC. Protein: CASSIMVGTFTSYEQYF.

Points on this clone: Other DNA sequences in the same sample also yield this CDR3. This sequence joins TRBV6-1 and TRBJ1-1, with 10 bases identical to TRBD1. Germline loops: CDR1 MNHNS, CDR2 SASEGT. The junction had 4 bases not matched to a gene; V was cut back by 5 bases and J by 1 base. This CDR3 contains 15 residues. The CDR3 loop reads CASSRDRGPNTEAFF. The DNA of the CDR3 is TGTGCCAGCAGTCGGGACAGGGGCCCGAACACTGAAGCTTTCTTT.

This rearrangement joins TRBV29-1 to TRBJ1-5, with 11 bases matching TRBD1. Germline loops: CDR1 SQVTM, CDR2 ANQGSEA. V trimming: 5 bases; J trimming: 0 bases; junction bases outside the gene matches: 15. The CDR3 sequence is 19 residues long. DNA for the CDR3: TGCAGCGTTCCCCCCCCGGACAGGGGGCCCTCCTATAGCAATCAGCCCCAGCATTTT. Its protein is CSVPPPDRGPSYSNQPQHF.

This rearrangement joins TRBV7-2 to TRBJ2-3, with D tentatively TRBD2 (5 bases). The V and J ends lost 2 bases and 5 bases respectively, with 17 bases between them. The CDR3 is made up of 16 amino acids. Germline lookup yields CDR1 SGHTA and CDR2 FQGNSA. CDR3 in DNA: TGTGCCAGCAGCTTAAGGGCTAGTTTTCGGGGAGATACGCAGTATTTT. Translated: CASSLRASFRGDTQYF.

The chain recombines TRBV9 with TRBJ1-6; possible D gene TRBD1, 5 bases. V lost 2 bases, J lost 10 bases, and 13 bases lay in between. The CDR3 is made up of 14 amino acids. The germline gives CDR1 SGDLS, CDR2 YYNGEE. CDR3 in DNA: TGTGCCAGCAGCGTCAGCGACAGTAACTCACCCCTCCACTTT. Encoded protein: CASSVSDSNSPLHF. The variable domain in full, with the rest retrieved from reference TRBV9 and TRBJ1-6, is DSGVTQTPKHLITATGQRVTLRCSPRSGDLSVYWYQQSLDQGLQFLIQYYNGEERAKGNILERFSAQQFPDLHSELNLSSLELGDSALYFCASSVSDSNSPLHFGNGTRLTVT.

The chain recombines TRBV19 with TRBJ2-2, with 8 bases fitting TRBD1. The CDR3 loop spans 15 amino acids. V was pared by 2 bases and J by 5 bases, with 4 bases of the junction left unmatched. Germline V gives CDR1 LNHDA, CDR2 SQIVND (reference sequence). CDR3: CASSITGGPTGELFF. The CDR3, as DNA: TGTGCCAGTAGTATAACAGGGGGTCCGACCGGGGAGCTGTTTTTT.

The chain couples TRBV6-1 to TRBJ2-7; 15 nucleotides match TRBD2. This CDR3 is 16 amino acids long. Looked up from germline, CDR1 is MNHNS and CDR2 is SASEGT. V was clipped by 4 bases and J by 4 bases; unmatched bases: 5. The CDR3 protein is CASSGTSGGASYEQYF. The CDR3 DNA reads as TGTGCCAGCAGTGGGACTAGCGGGGGGGCCTCTTACGAGCAGTACTTC.

The genes are TRBV30 and TRBJ2-5; possibly TRBD2 for D (6 bases). The CDR3 loop spans 11 amino acids. Deletions cut 3 bases from V and 6 bases from J, with 8 bases between. Germline V lookup: CDR1 GTSNPN, CDR2 SVGIG (reference sequence). CDR3 protein: CAWRGGQTQYF. The DNA for the CDR3 is TGTGCCTGGAGGGGAGGACAGACCCAGTACTTC.

The chain has TRBV10-3 and TRBJ2-1, with 8 bases aligning to TRBD2. V lost 2 bases and J lost 2; bases outside the gene matches: 14. There are 19 residues in the CDR3. The germline CDR1 and CDR2 sequences are ENHRY and SYGVKD. The CDR3 protein is CAISEVPQTLLAAYNEQFF. The CDR3 DNA is TGTGCCATCAGTGAGGTGCCTCAGACCTTACTAGCGGCCTACAATGAGCAGTTCTTC.

The rearrangement uses TRBV19 and TRBJ2-7, with D tentatively TRBD2 (6 bases). With 3 bases removed from V and 3 bases from J, the gap between germline ends came to 18 bases. Germline-derived CDR1 and CDR2 are LNHDA and SQIVND (reference sequence). The CDR3 spans 16 residues. Written as DNA, the CDR3 is TGTGCCAGTAGTATGTACCCGGGGGTCCCTTACTACGAGCAGTACTTC. It is translated as CASSMYPGVPYYEQYF.

The chain couples TRBV28 to TRBJ1-2, with D possibly TRBD1 on 5 matching bases. Germline-derived CDR1 and CDR2 are MDHEN and SYDVKM. Trimming shortened V by 2 bases and J by 7 bases, and 17 bases separated the two germline ends. There are 15 residues in the CDR3. The CDR3 sequence: CASSLVAGPQGGYTF. The CDR3, as DNA: TGTGCCAGCAGTTTAGTGGCAGGGCCACAAGGTGGCTACACCTTC.

This clone came up a few times. CDR3 bases: TGTGCCAGCAGTTACTTGGCACCTGGGGAGGCCACTGAAGCTTTCTTT. Translation: CASSYLAPGEATEAFF. This chain connects TRBV6-5 to TRBJ1-1, with unresolved D. The CDR3 sequence is 16 residues long. V was cut by 1 base and J by 4 bases, with 16 bases left in between. Germline V lookup: CDR1 MNHEY, CDR2 SVGAGI.

The genes are TRBV14 and TRBJ2-7; D call uncertain. The CDR3 totals 13 residues. Germline-derived CDR1 and CDR2 are SGHDN and FVKESK. V lost 3 bases to trimming and J lost 2 bases, with 8 bases between them. Here the CDR3 DNA reads TGTGCCAGCAGCCACACGCACACCTACGAGCAGTACTTC. This sequence encodes CASSHTHTYEQYF. The full variable domain, its missing parts supplied by reference TRBV14 and TRBJ2-7, is EAGVTQFPSHSVIEKGQTVTLRCDPISGHDNLYWYRRVMGKEIKFLLHFVKESKQDESGMPNNRFLAERTGGTYSTLKVQPAELEDSGVYFCASSHTHTYEQYFGPGTRLTVT.

The chain combines TRBV5-1 with TRBJ1-2; 7 nucleotides agree with TRBD1. The ends lost 0 bases at V and 1 base at J; junction bases unmatched: 3. Germline V CDR1 and CDR2: SGHRS, YFSETQ. CDR3 length: 15 amino acids. The CDR3 DNA follows: TGCGCCAGCAGCTTGGGAGGGGGCGGTAACTATGGCTACACCTTC. Its protein is CASSLGGGGNYGYTF.

This clone was seen just once. The chain is built from TRBV7-6 and TRBJ2-7, with 10 bases identical to TRBD2. Germline V gene sequence: CDR1 SGHVS, CDR2 FNYEAQ. The trim removed 4 bases at V and 2 bases at J, leaving 14 bases unmatched. This CDR3 has 18 amino acids. The CDR3: CASSSESLAGVSTYEQYF. For the CDR3, the DNA is TGTGCCAGCAGCTCAGAAAGTCTAGCGGGAGTATCTACCTACGAGCAGTACTTC.

V and J are TRBV11-1 and TRBJ2-2; maybe TRBD1 (6 bases). Germline CDR1 is SGHAT and CDR2 is FQDESV (reference sequence). Trimming cost V 4 bases and J 1 base, with 10 bases left between them. The length of the CDR3 is 15 residues. As DNA, the CDR3 is TGTGCCAGCAGCTCTGGGGGCCTGAACACCGGGGAGCTGTTTTTT. Translated: CASSSGGLNTGELFF.